This T cell receptor beta chain is from a study of identical twins. Regarding the study as a whole: Alpha sequences out of frame and shared by twins had excess low generation probability. Conclusions rested on cross-sectional statistics rather than following the same donors. Sequences that were beta out-of-frame showed weaker excess twin sharing.

TCRdb called the 5' RACE reads again in MiXCR, with one record for every CDR3 protein. The table records 700,000 or so distinct CDR3 sequences, around 8.3% of them present only once. With 6 bases removed from V and 7 bases from J, the gap between germline ends came to 15 bases. The germline V gene encodes CDR1 SGHAT and CDR2 FQNNGV. This CDR3 has 13 amino acids. This clonotype has only a few counts. Antigen specificity is unknown. This sample was shared with a second study, whose subject was yellow fever vaccine responses in identical twins. From that second work: Reportedly, twins showed a vaccine T cell response that looked partly convergent and partly personalized.

The J gene is TRBJ1-2, the V gene TRBV11-2; D perhaps matches TRBD1 (6 bases). The source material was PBMCs. This TCR was recovered from a woman between 18 and 29 years old in good health. CDR3 bases: TGTGCCAGCAGTAAATACAGGGAGGCTGGCTACACCTTC. Protein sequence: CASSKYREAGYTF. Full variable domain (outside the CDR3, taken from reference TRBV11-2 and TRBJ1-2): EAGVAQSPRYKIIEKRQSVAFWCNPISGHATLYWYQQILGQGPKLLIQFQNNGVVDDSQLPKDRFSAERLKGVDSTLKIQPAKLEDSAVYLCASSKYREAGYTFGSGTRLTVV.